The T cell receptor (beta chain) described here comes from a study of blood T cell repertoires in COVID-19. Study details: Some COVID-19 samples were acute and others convalescent; all came from the United States, Italy and Spain. Sample material is recorded as cDNA or gDNA derived from T cells, B-cell-depleted T cells, or PBMCs.

Trimming took off 5 bases at V and 4 bases at J, with 11 bases between the two ends. In germline, CDR1 is GTSNPN, CDR2 SVGIG (reference sequence). The CDR3 covers 12 residues. Study processing details: Estimation of nucleated cell counts was performed using reference gene primer amplification. The table came from immunoSEQ multiplex PCR; TCRdb's copy has only in-frame clones and leaves some out. That table is the source of V, J and clone size, and D and trimming were worked out from the DNA. The repertoire holds 150,000 to 200,000 clones, with approximately 79% as singletons. The Seattle site enrolled patients during active infection and followed them longitudinally.

Sequences were obtained from peripheral blood. This sequence was found in a woman between 40 and 55 years old with COVID-19, enrolled during active disease. The chain has TRBV30 and TRBJ1-2, with TRBD1 as a possible D gene (5 bases). The CDR3 DNA reads TGTGCCTGGCTCTCTACAGGCTATGGCTACACCTTC. As protein: CAWLSTGYGYTF.